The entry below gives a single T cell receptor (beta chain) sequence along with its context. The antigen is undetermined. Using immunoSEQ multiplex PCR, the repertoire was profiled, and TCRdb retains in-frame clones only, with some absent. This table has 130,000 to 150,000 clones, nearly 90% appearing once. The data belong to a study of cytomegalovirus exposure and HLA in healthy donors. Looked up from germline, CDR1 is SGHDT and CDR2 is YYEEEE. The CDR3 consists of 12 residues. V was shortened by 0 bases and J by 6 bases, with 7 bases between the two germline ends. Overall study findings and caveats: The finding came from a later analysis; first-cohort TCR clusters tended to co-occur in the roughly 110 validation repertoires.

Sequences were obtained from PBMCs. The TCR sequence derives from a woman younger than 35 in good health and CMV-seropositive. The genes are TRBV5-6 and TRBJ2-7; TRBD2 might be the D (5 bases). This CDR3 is CASSLGRGEQYF. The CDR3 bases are TGTGCCAGCAGCTTGGGACGGGGCGAGCAGTACTTC.